These 30 T cell receptor beta chains originate from one sample sequenced in a study of T cell repertoires in cytomegalovirus infection. TCRdb itself ran the reads through MiXCR, one entry per CDR3 protein. The repertoire holds approximately 100,000 distinct CDR3 sequences, 25% to 35% seen once, with about 81% in the top ten. These receptors lack a known antigen. The input for sequencing was CD8+ T cells from cultured PBMCs, taken from culture after CMV antigen stimulation. Receptor source: a human donor in good health (CMV status not recorded). Some clones in this sample may be carry-over from other donors' samples.

This clonotype was recorded at least ten times. The V and J genes are TRBV6-1 and TRBJ2-5; D possibly corresponds to TRBD2 (5 bases). This CDR3 spans 15 amino acids. CDR1 is MNHNS and CDR2 is SASEGT in the germline V gene. V was trimmed by 6 bases and J by 1 base, leaving 15 bases between them. DNA for the CDR3: TGTGCCAGCAGCCCTACTAGGGTCCCCCAAGAGACCCAGTACTTC. Its protein is CASSPTRVPQETQYF.

The chain joins TRBV7-9 to TRBJ2-2, with no clear D. From germline, CDR1 is SEHNR and CDR2 FQNEAQ (reference sequence). Trimming shortened V by 6 bases and J by 0 bases, and 8 bases separated the two germline ends. The CDR3 covers 14 residues. CDR3 protein: CASRPGANTGELFF. The CDR3 bases are TGTGCCAGCAGGCCAGGAGCGAACACCGGGGAGCTGTTTTTT.

This clonotype came up many times. This chain joins TRBV11-2 and TRBJ1-1; TRBD1 might be the D (5 bases). This CDR3 has 14 residues. Germline CDR1 SGHAT, CDR2 FQNNGV. Trimming removed 1 base at V and 4 bases at J, with 10 bases between. For the CDR3, the DNA is TGTGCCAGCAGCTTAGTGTTGGGGGGCACTGAAGCTTTCTTT. Its protein product is CASSLVLGGTEAFF.

This clonotype has at least ten counts. The J gene is TRBJ2-7, the V gene TRBV7-2; D is possibly TRBD2 (5 bases). The CDR3 runs 14 residues. From germline, CDR1 is SGHTA and CDR2 FQGNSA. Deletions cut 5 bases from V and 2 bases from J, with 13 bases between. CDR3 sequence reads: CASSAGLSPYEQYF. CDR3 bases: TGTGCCAGCAGCGCAGGACTTAGTCCCTACGAGCAGTACTTC.

This clonotype came up many times. The chain carries TRBV7-8 and TRBJ2-2; tentatively, D is TRBD2 (6 bases). Germline loops: CDR1 SGHVS, CDR2 FQNEAQ. Trimming removed 2 bases from V and 5 bases from J, with 9 bases in between. The CDR3 extends over 14 amino acids. The chain's CDR3 is CASSLSRDTGELFF. The DNA for the CDR3 is TGTGCCAGCAGCTTATCGCGGGATACCGGGGAGCTGTTTTTT.

This clonotype turned up a few times. V and J are TRBV4-1 and TRBJ2-7; D may be TRBD2 (5 bases). Trimming shortened V by 4 bases and J by 3 bases, and 13 bases separated the two germline ends. CDR1 is MGHRA, CDR2 YSYEKL, per germline. The CDR3 loop spans 14 amino acids. CDR3 residues: CASSPFRRDYEQYF. The CDR3 bases are TGCGCCAGCAGCCCGTTTCGACGGGACTACGAGCAGTACTTC.

The genes are TRBV28 and TRBJ2-7; either TRBD1 or TRBD2 may fit D (5 bases each). V was trimmed by 8 bases and J by 2 bases, leaving 13 bases between them. Germline CDR1 is MDHEN and CDR2 is SYDVKM. The CDR3 runs 13 residues. CDR3 nucleotides: TGTGCCAGCTGCCGGGGCGTCCCCTACGAGCAGTACTTC. Translating gives CASCRGVPYEQYF.

Many counts were recorded for this clonotype. The chain is built from TRBV7-6 and TRBJ1-5, with D possibly being TRBD1 (5 bases). The V gene lost 5 bases and the J gene lost 6 bases, with 11 bases spanning the gap. Per germline, CDR1 SGHVS and CDR2 FNYEAQ. This CDR3 is 13 amino acids long. CDR3 nucleotides: TGTGCCAGCAGCGAGGGGCTAGGTCAGCCCCAGCATTTT. Translating it yields CASSEGLGQPQHF.

The chain is built from TRBV6-2 or TRBV6-3 and TRBJ2-1; 13 bases are a match to TRBD2. CDR3 length: 15 amino acids. The V gene's germline CDR1 is MNHEY and CDR2 SVGEGT. Losses at the gene ends were 5 bases for V and 6 bases for J; bases not matched to a gene: 4. The CDR3 protein is CASSQLAGGGNEQFF. DNA of the CDR3: TGTGCCAGCAGTCAACTAGCGGGGGGGGGCAATGAGCAGTTCTTC.

The chain employs TRBV6-1 and TRBJ2-7; 10 bases map to TRBD2. Trimming at V came to 5 bases and at J to 0 bases, leaving 7 bases not matched to a gene. Germline CDR1 and CDR2: MNHNS and SASEGT. The CDR3 has 16 residues. CDR3 in amino acids: CASSTSGVTYSYEQYF. The CDR3 DNA reads as TGTGCCAGCAGTACTAGCGGGGTTACCTACTCCTACGAGCAGTACTTC.

The genes are TRBV30 and TRBJ1-1; possibly TRBD1 for D (5 bases). CDR3 length: 14 residues. The V gene's germline CDR1 is GTSNPN and CDR2 SVGIG (reference sequence). Trimming removed 5 bases at V and 5 bases at J, with 18 bases between. CDR3 in DNA: TGTGCCTGGGACCGGGACCTAGGGGTGACTGAAGCTTTCTTT. Amino acid sequence: CAWDRDLGVTEAFF. The variable domain in full, completed from reference TRBV30 and TRBJ1-1, reads SQTIHQWPATLVQPVGSPLSLECTVEGTSNPNLYWYRQAAGRGLQLLFYSVGIGQISSEVPQNLSASRPQDRQFILSSKKLLLSDSGFYLCAWDRDLGVTEAFFGQGTRLTVV.

This clonotype was found a few times. CDR3 in DNA: TGCAGTGCCCTAGACAGAAGCCTTAACTATGGCTACACCTTC. It translates to CSALDRSLNYGYTF. The rearrangement links TRBV20-1 to TRBJ1-2; D is perhaps TRBD1 (5 bases). CDR1 and CDR2 from the germline V gene are DFQATT and SNEGSKA (reference sequence). The CDR3 extends over 14 amino acids. V was cut by 6 bases and J by 1 base, with 15 bases left in between.

This chain connects TRBV6-1 to TRBJ2-5; 8 positions agree with TRBD2. The germline V gene encodes CDR1 MNHNS and CDR2 SASEGT. V lost 5 bases and J lost 5; bases outside the gene matches: 13. The CDR3 covers 16 residues. The CDR3 region has the DNA TGTGCCAGCAGTTCGGGGGGGGGCTCCGGATGGGAGACCCAGTACTTC. Amino acid sequence: CASSSGGGSGWETQYF.

The rearrangement uses TRBV9 and TRBJ2-3; 8 nucleotides agree with TRBD2. Losses at the gene ends were 3 bases for V and 2 bases for J; bases not matched to a gene: 8. The CDR3 extends over 16 amino acids. From germline, CDR1 is SGDLS and CDR2 YYNGEE. Here the CDR3 DNA reads TGTGCCAGCAGCGCCGCCGGCGGGGGGCCCACAGATACGCAGTATTTT. Encoded protein: CASSAAGGGPTDTQYF.

The sample holds many counts of this clonotype. The chain recombines TRBV7-8 with TRBJ2-3; 13 bases are shared with TRBD2. Trimming at V came to 5 bases and at J to 2 bases, leaving 4 bases not matched to a gene. This CDR3 is built from 16 residues. Germline V lookup: CDR1 SGHVS, CDR2 FQNEAQ. The CDR3 bases are TGTGCCAGCAGCCCGGGGACTAGCGGGGACACAGATACGCAGTATTTT. It codes for CASSPGTSGDTDTQYF. Combining the CDR3 with reference TRBV7-8 and TRBJ2-3 gives the whole variable domain GAGVSQSPRYKVAKRGQDVALRCDPISGHVSLFWYQQALGQGPEFLTYFQNEAQLDKSGLPSDRFFAERPEGSVSTLKIQRTQQEDSAVYLCASSPGTSGDTDTQYFGPGTRLTVL.

This clonotype was seen only a few times. The chain uses TRBV2 and TRBJ2-7; D is undetermined. Germline CDR1 SNHLY, CDR2 FYNNEI. V shed 0 bases and J shed 3 bases, with 15 bases lying between them. This CDR3 has 16 amino acids. CDR3 region: CASSEALTAASYEQYF. In DNA form, the CDR3 reads TGTGCCAGCAGTGAAGCGCTAACGGCCGCGAGCTACGAGCAGTACTTC. The variable domain in full, with the rest retrieved from reference TRBV2 and TRBJ2-7, is EPEVTQTPSHQVTQMGQEVILRCVPISNHLYFYWYRQILGQKVEFLVSFYNNEISEKSEIFDDQFSVERPDGSNFTLKIRSTKLEDSAMYFCASSEALTAASYEQYFGPGTRLTVT.

The chain has TRBV6-6 and TRBJ2-1, with D possibly being TRBD2 (7 bases). The CDR3 runs 15 residues. The V end lost 1 base, the J end lost 6 bases, and 13 bases lay between the germline ends. Germline CDR1 reads MNHNY; CDR2 reads SVGAGI (reference sequence). The CDR3 here is CASSYLGGGLNEQFF. CDR3 DNA: TGTGCCAGCAGTTACTTAGGGGGGGGGCTCAATGAGCAGTTCTTC.

V gene TRBV20-1 combines with J gene TRBJ1-2; D unresolved. This CDR3 comprises 13 residues. The V gene's germline CDR1 is DFQATT and CDR2 SNEGSKA (reference sequence). V was cut by 3 bases and J by 3 bases, with 11 bases left in between. CDR3 loop: CSARHGNDYGYTF. In DNA, the CDR3 is TGCAGTGCTAGGCATGGGAACGACTATGGCTACACCTTC.

This clonotype occurred a few times. V is TRBV4-1 and J is TRBJ2-7; TRBD2 might be the D (6 bases). The CDR3 covers 15 residues. Germline lookup yields CDR1 MGHRA and CDR2 YSYEKL. With 1 base removed from V and 6 bases from J, the gap between germline ends came to 16 bases. This CDR3 reads CASSQGGAPLVEQYF. As DNA, the CDR3 is TGCGCCAGCAGCCAAGGCGGGGCTCCCCTTGTCGAGCAGTACTTC.

The sample holds many counts of this clonotype. The chain uses TRBV7-8 and TRBJ1-3, with D possibly being TRBD1 (5 bases). V gave up 5 bases and J gave up 0 bases, with 14 bases separating them. The germline CDR1 and CDR2 sequences are SGHVS and FQNEAQ. The CDR3 length is 16 residues. CDR3 loop: CASSASGTHSGNTIYF. CDR3 bases: TGTGCCAGCAGCGCTTCCGGGACTCACTCTGGAAACACCATATATTTT.

This clonotype was observed at least ten times. The chain recombines TRBV7-6 with TRBJ1-5; D possibly corresponds to TRBD1 (5 bases). CDR3 length equals 17 residues. The germline gives CDR1 SGHVS, CDR2 FNYEAQ. V was pared by 4 bases and J by 2 bases, with 18 bases between. In DNA form, the CDR3 reads TGTGCCAGCAGCTACGGGGCGGGTGTCAGGGGCAATCAGCCCCAGCATTTT. Encoded protein: CASSYGAGVRGNQPQHF.

This chain uses TRBV15 with TRBJ2-1; D tentatively fits TRBD1 or TRBD2 (5 bases each). This CDR3 comprises 13 residues. V lost 6 bases to trimming and J lost 8 bases, with 14 bases between them. Germline V gene data show CDR1 as LNHNV and CDR2 as YYDKDF (reference sequence). This CDR3 is CATSGDPADEQFF. The DNA for the CDR3 is TGTGCCACCAGTGGGGACCCCGCGGATGAGCAGTTCTTC. The variable domain in full, completed from reference TRBV15 and TRBJ2-1, reads DAMVIQNPRYQVTQFGKPVTLSCSQTLNHNVMYWYQQKSSQAPKLLFHYYDKDFNNEADTPDNFQSRRPNTSFCFLDIRSPGLGDTAMYLCATSGDPADEQFFGPGTRLTVL.

This clonotype was seen once. The chain joins TRBV12-3 or TRBV12-4 to TRBJ2-1; D is possibly TRBD2 (6 bases). The CDR3 is 13 amino acids. The ends were cut back, 7 bases at V and 3 bases at J, with 10 bases in the middle. The chain's CDR3 is CASTLEGYNEQFF. CDR3 coding DNA: TGTGCCAGCACCCTGGAGGGCTACAATGAGCAGTTCTTC.

This clonotype was recorded at least ten times. The rearrangement links TRBV7-2 to TRBJ1-2; a weak D match, TRBD1 (6 bases). The CDR3 length is 14 residues. Per the germline V gene, CDR1 is SGHTA and CDR2 is FQGNSA. The V end lost 4 bases, the J end lost 5 bases, and 14 bases lay between the germline ends. The CDR3 nucleotides are TGTGCCAGCAGCTCCGGGGGGGCAGTGTATGGCTACACCTTC. Its translation is CASSSGGAVYGYTF.

This clonotype was observed at least ten times. The chain combines TRBV11-2 with TRBJ1-1; D remains ambiguous. Germline V gene sequence: CDR1 SGHAT, CDR2 FQNNGV. This CDR3 region has 12 residues. V lost 1 base to trimming and J lost 4 bases, with 4 bases between them. CDR3 nucleotides: TGTGCCAGCAGCTTAGTGGGCACTGAAGCTTTCTTT. Its protein is CASSLVGTEAFF.

This clonotype came up many times. For the CDR3, the DNA is TGTGCCAGCAGTCCGGGAGGACCGAGCACTGAAGCTTTCTTT. Its protein is CASSPGGPSTEAFF. This chain links TRBV12-3 or TRBV12-4 with TRBJ1-1; D is ambiguous. Trimming pared 5 bases from V and 4 bases from J, leaving 14 bases between. This CDR3 is 14 amino acids long.

The chain carries TRBV7-6 and TRBJ2-1, with D perhaps matching TRBD1 (6 bases). The CDR3 sequence is 15 residues long. Trimming removed 5 bases at V and 3 bases at J, with 14 bases between. CDR1 is SGHVS, CDR2 FNYEAQ, per germline. The CDR3 DNA sequence: TGTGCCAGCAGCCCCTGGCAGGGGAGCTACAATGAGCAGTTCTTC. Translation gives CASSPWQGSYNEQFF.

This clonotype was counted between two and nine times. The rearrangement links TRBV27 to TRBJ1-5; tentatively, D is TRBD1 (6 bases). Trimming took 3 bases from V and 5 from J, leaving 11 bases between them. The CDR3 is 14 residues long. CDR1 is MNHEY, CDR2 SMNVEV, per germline (reference sequence). The CDR3 sequence: CASSLGGRDQPQHF. CDR3 DNA sequence: TGTGCCAGCAGTTTGGGGGGCAGGGATCAGCCCCAGCATTTT.

In its sample, this clonotype was seen many times. V usage is TRBV7-2 and J usage is TRBJ1-1; no definite D call. V was cut by 1 base and J by 5 bases, with 8 bases left in between. The length of the CDR3 is 13 residues. In germline, CDR1 is SGHTA, CDR2 FQGNSA. CDR3 protein: CASSLGLGTEAFF. As DNA, the CDR3 is TGTGCCAGCAGCTTAGGCCTGGGGACTGAAGCTTTCTTT.

This clonotype has only a few counts. The genes are TRBV7-8 and TRBJ2-3; D remains ambiguous. The CDR3 length is 13 residues. With 1 base removed from V and 3 bases from J, the gap between germline ends came to 5 bases. CDR1 is SGHVS and CDR2 is FQNEAQ in the germline V gene. CDR3 DNA sequence: TGTGCCAGCAGCTTAGGGCAGACAGATACGCAGTATTTT. As protein: CASSLGQTDTQYF.